This TCR beta chain was captured by sequencing in a study of human T cells and chemical hapten exposure. At the level of the study: Variability of per-sample TCR yields stemmed mainly from small differences in pooled library volume.

Using its own MiXCR run on the RACE reads, TCRdb lists one record per CDR3 protein. The table includes some 77,000 distinct CDR3 sequences, about 8.6% detected once. CDR3 size: 10 residues. Germline assignment: CDR1 DFQATT and CDR2 SNEGSKA (reference sequence). Trimming removed 2 bases at V and 3 bases at J, with 2 bases between. The sample's time point: healthy volunteer bleed at 6 weeks. Unfractionated whole blood yielded total RNA. The gene calls are TRBV20-1 and TRBJ2-7; D call uncertain. The sequenced sample was whole blood. The source of this sequence is a female donor in good health. Some clones in this sample may be carry-over from other donors' samples. The CDR3 DNA reads as TGCAGTGCTAGATACTACGAGCAGTACTTC. Its translation: CSARYYEQYF.